Sequencing of this TCR beta chain was carried out in a study of Ad26.COV2.S vaccination and SARS-CoV-2 variants. General observations from the study: Marked by substantial breadth, spike-specific CD8+ and CD4+ T cell responses were reportedly seen after vaccination.

On this clone: Its antigen is currently unknown.

CDR3 length: 15 amino acids. Trimming cost V 1 base and J 5 bases; bases outside gene matches: 6. CDR1 is PRHDT, CDR2 FYEKMQ, per germline (reference sequence). Sequencing used immunoSEQ multiplex PCR; TCRdb keeps in-frame clones, though not all of them. The sample records 440,000 or so clones, 80% to 95% being singletons. Treatment described: around 19 received Ad26.COV2.S at low or high dose, single or two shots; roughly 5 received placebo; per-sample allocation not given. It was on day 63 after the first vaccine or placebo injection that samples were taken. Immunization relied on an Ad26 vector, which expressed Wuhan-strain SARS-CoV-2 spike.

This clonotype was obtained from a person between 18 and 65 years old who received the Ad26.COV2.S COVID-19 vaccine or a placebo. This sequence joins TRBV13 and TRBJ2-5; 8 bases fit TRBD1. Source: peripheral blood, taken in a trial of Ad26.COV2.S vaccine versus placebo. The CDR3 coding sequence is TGTGCCAGCAGCTTAGCCGGACAGGGTTTGGAGACCCAGTACTTC. The encoded protein is CASSLAGQGLETQYF.